This TCR beta chain was sequenced during a study of patients and donors after allogeneic stem cell transplantation. The trim removed 4 bases at V and 5 bases at J, leaving 3 bases unmatched. Germline CDR1 and CDR2: DFQATT and SNEGSKA (reference sequence). CDR3 size: 13 residues. This clonotype was found a few times. TCRdb re-derived calls from the RT-PCR reads in MiXCR, one entry per CDR3 protein. The table has 90,000 to 130,000 distinct CDR3 sequences, 35% seen once. This receptor was taken from a human donor who was either an allogeneic HSCT recipient or a stem cell or donor lymphocyte infusion donor (not recorded which). It is not recorded whose cells these are; they may come from a transplant donor. Sequencing was done on a sample of blood, either unsorted or a sorted T cell fraction (not recorded which). V gene TRBV20-1 combines with J gene TRBJ1-5; 9 bases are a match to TRBD1. CDR3 nucleotides: TGCAGTGCTATCCGGACAGGGGATCAGCCCCAGCATTTT. It translates to CSAIRTGDQPQHF.